This passage covers 28 T cell receptor beta chains from one sample sequenced in a study of blood T cell repertoires in COVID-19. The protocol was immunoSEQ multiplex PCR, while the TCRdb copy is restricted to in-frame clones and leaves out a portion. The sample has about 210,000 clones; 92% are singletons. The specimen was peripheral blood. These receptors came from a man aged 25-45 years with acute or convalescent COVID-19.

The chain couples TRBV10-2 to TRBJ2-7, with 8 bases fitting TRBD2. This CDR3 spans 15 amino acids. The J segment lost 5 bases and the V segment lost 8 bases, leaving 14 bases of the junction unmatched. Germline values: CDR1 WSHSY, CDR2 SAAADI. CDR3 protein: CASSPRASGSHEQYF. The CDR3 DNA reads TGCGCCAGCTCCCCGAGGGCTAGCGGGTCCCACGAGCAGTACTTC.

The J gene is TRBJ2-2, the V gene TRBV28, with 8 bases lining up with TRBD1. There are 14 residues in the CDR3. The germline gives CDR1 MDHEN, CDR2 SYDVKM. The V gene end was trimmed by 10 bases and the J gene end by 4 bases; junction bases not matched to a gene: 8. CDR3 bases: TGTGCCATTTACCAGCAGGGGGCCACCGGGGAGCTGTTTTTT. Its translation: CAIYQQGATGELFF.

For the CDR3, the DNA is TGTGCCAGCTCGGTAGGACAGGGAGGGAATGAGCAGTTCTTC. This translates into CASSVGQGGNEQFF. This rearrangement joins TRBV9 to TRBJ2-1; D may be TRBD1 (8 bases). Germline values: CDR1 SGDLS, CDR2 YYNGEE. Trimming removed 7 bases at V and 7 bases at J, with 18 bases between. The CDR3 runs to 14 residues. Full variable domain (missing parts from reference TRBV9 and TRBJ2-1): DSGVTQTPKHLITATGQRVTLRCSPRSGDLSVYWYQQSLDQGLQFLIQYYNGEERAKGNILERFSAQQFPDLHSELNLSSLELGDSALYFCASSVGQGGNEQFFGPGTRLTVL.

The count of this clone is one. The chain joins TRBV6-1 to TRBJ1-1; possibly TRBD1 for D (5 bases). Germline V gives CDR1 MNHNS, CDR2 SASEGT. This CDR3 has 14 residues. Trimming removed 2 bases at V and 1 base at J, with 8 bases between. The CDR3 DNA reads TGTGCCAGCAGTGAACAGGGTCGGAACACTGAAGCTTTCTTT. Protein product: CASSEQGRNTEAFF.

The V call is TRBV28, the J call TRBJ1-5; D unresolved. V lost 3 bases and J 2 bases, leaving 14 bases between the germline ends. CDR3 length: 16 amino acids. Looked up from germline, CDR1 is MDHEN and CDR2 is SYDVKM. The CDR3 region has the DNA TGTGCCAGCAGTTTTTCGGTCGGGAGAGGCAATCAGCCCCAGCATTTT. Translating it yields CASSFSVGRGNQPQHF.

V usage is TRBV28 and J usage is TRBJ2-2, with 7 bases identical to TRBD2. Per the germline V gene, CDR1 is MDHEN and CDR2 is SYDVKM. The trim removed 3 bases at V and 8 bases at J, leaving 12 bases unmatched. The CDR3 sequence is 16 residues long. The CDR3 protein is CASSFRTPREVGELFF. As DNA, the CDR3 is TGTGCCAGCAGTTTTAGGACGCCTCGGGAGGTGGGGGAGCTGTTTTTT.

Here the CDR3 reads CASTSAEVEQYF. CDR3 in DNA: TGTGCCAGCACCTCTGCTGAGGTCGAGCAGTACTTC. This chain links TRBV5-6 with TRBJ2-7, with D unresolved. The CDR3 spans 12 residues. CDR1 is SGHDT, CDR2 YYEEEE, per germline. The V end was cut by 6 bases, the J end by 6 bases, with 13 bases between.

The chain has TRBV11-1 and TRBJ2-3; 7 bases agree with TRBD2. V trimming: 5 bases; J trimming: 5 bases; junction bases outside the gene matches: 7. There are 14 residues in the CDR3. CDR1 and CDR2 (germline): SGHAT, FQDESV (reference sequence). CDR3 DNA sequence: TGTGCCAGCAGCCGTGGACTAGGTCTAGATACGCAGTATTTT. Residues: CASSRGLGLDTQYF.

The CDR3 is CASRRDRGSGYTF. DNA for the CDR3: TGTGCCAGCAGGCGGGACAGGGGAAGTGGCTACACCTTC. The rearrangement uses TRBV12-3 or TRBV12-4 and TRBJ1-2, with 10 positions matching TRBD1. Germline trimming cut 6 bases from V and 7 bases from J; bases unmatched to any gene: 5. The CDR3 loop spans 13 amino acids.

This chain uses TRBV7-2 with TRBJ2-1; maybe TRBD2 (6 bases). Trimming removed 3 bases at V and 2 bases at J, with 17 bases between. The CDR3 consists of 17 residues. Germline CDR1 and CDR2: SGHTA and FQGNSA. CDR3 DNA: TGTGCCAGCAGCTTGGCCCCGTGGACTAACCCCTACAATGAGCAGTTCTTC. Its protein product is CASSLAPWTNPYNEQFF. The full variable domain, its missing parts supplied by reference TRBV7-2 and TRBJ2-1, is GAGVSQSPSNKVTEKGKDVELRCDPISGHTALYWYRQSLGQGLEFLIYFQGNSAPDKSGLPSDRFSAERTGGSVSTLTIQRTQQEDSAVYLCASSLAPWTNPYNEQFFGPGTRLTVL.

The V and J genes are TRBV4-1 and TRBJ1-5, with TRBD1 identical over 9 bases. CDR3 length: 17 amino acids. Germline trimming cut 1 base from V and 6 bases from J; bases unmatched to any gene: 10. Germline lookup yields CDR1 MGHRA and CDR2 YSYEKL. CDR3 bases: TGCGCCAGCAGCCAAGGGCCGGGACAGGGTTTGTCTCAGCCCCAGCATTTT. Protein sequence: CASSQGPGQGLSQPQHF.

The chain is built from TRBV6-5 and TRBJ1-2; D gene uncertain. The germline gives CDR1 MNHEY, CDR2 SVGAGI. The length of the CDR3 is 12 residues. V was clipped by 6 bases and J by 5 bases, with 10 bases between them. The CDR3 DNA reads as TGTGCCAGCAGCCACCAGGAATATGGCTACACCTTC. Translated, it gives CASSHQEYGYTF.

The CDR3 here is CASSRGDRGPGTQYF. The DNA of the CDR3 is TGTGCCAGCAGTAGGGGGGACAGGGGGCCCGGCACGCAGTATTTT. The V gene is TRBV6-1, the J gene TRBJ2-3, with TRBD1 matching over 12 bases. Germline values: CDR1 MNHNS, CDR2 SASEGT. The CDR3 contains 15 residues. The V and J ends lost 5 bases and 9 bases, in that order; junction bases with no gene match: 9.

This clone came up once. The CDR3 loop reads CASRRTSGRYEQYF. The DNA of the CDR3 is TGTGCCAGCAGAAGGACTAGCGGGAGGTACGAGCAGTACTTC. This chain connects TRBV3-1 (or the pseudogene TRBV3-2) to TRBJ2-7; 14 nucleotides align to TRBD2. With V trimmed by 6 bases and J by 4 bases, 2 bases remained unmatched. The CDR3 is 14 amino acids. CDR1 is LGHDT, CDR2 YNNKEL, per germline (reference sequence).

This chain uses TRBV6-5 with TRBJ1-5, with 7 bases that match TRBD1. The CDR3 spans 13 residues. Germline V gene sequence: CDR1 MNHEY, CDR2 SVGAGI. The V segment lost 6 bases and the J segment 7 bases; nucleotides outside the gene matches: 6. CDR3 sequence (DNA): TGTGCCAGCAGAAGACAGGGTCGGCAGCCCCAGCATTTT. Translation: CASRRQGRQPQHF.

This clone was seen once. J is TRBJ2-7 and V is TRBV15; perhaps TRBD2 as D (5 bases). In germline, CDR1 is LNHNV, CDR2 YYDKDF (reference sequence). This CDR3 comprises 13 residues. V was trimmed by 0 bases and J by 6 bases, leaving 9 bases between them. The CDR3 reads CATSRDGLSEQYF. As DNA, the CDR3 is TGTGCCACCAGCAGAGATGGACTTTCCGAGCAGTACTTC.

The chain has TRBV7-3 and TRBJ2-5; TRBD2 is a possible D gene (6 bases). The CDR3 is 13 amino acids. CDR1 and CDR2 from the germline V gene are SGHTA and FQGTGA. Trimming took off 3 bases at V and 1 base at J, with 6 bases between the two ends. The CDR3 coding sequence is TGTGCCAGCAGCTTCGGGAGCCAAGAGACCCAGTACTTC. Residues: CASSFGSQETQYF.

The rearrangement links TRBV7-9 to TRBJ1-2; weak D call: TRBD1 (6 bases). In germline, CDR1 is SEHNR, CDR2 FQNEAQ (reference sequence). Trimming removed 2 bases at V and 6 bases at J, with 13 bases between. The CDR3 totals 14 residues. The CDR3 is CASSLFGRGHGYTF. CDR3 sequence (DNA): TGTGCCAGCAGCTTATTCGGCAGGGGCCATGGCTACACCTTC.

CDR3 protein: CASSPTTLIHTPQRYPYF. DNA for the CDR3: TGTGCCAGCAGCCCGACGACTCTAATACATACCCCCCAACGGTATCCGTATTTT. This chain uses TRBV3-1 (or the pseudogene TRBV3-2) with TRBJ2-3; no definite D call. V lost 4 bases, J lost 14 bases, and 34 bases lay in between. CDR1 is LGHDT, CDR2 YNNKEL, per germline (reference sequence). The CDR3 covers 18 residues.

This sequence joins TRBV14 and TRBJ2-5, with a tentative D call TRBD2 (6 bases). CDR1 is SGHDN, CDR2 FVKESK, per germline. The CDR3 has 12 amino acids. The V end lost 0 bases, the J end lost 13 bases, and 12 bases lay between the germline ends. The CDR3 spells CASSQDRDSLYF. As DNA, the CDR3 is TGTGCCAGCAGCCAAGATAGGGACTCCCTGTACTTC. The complete variable domain, with remaining parts taken from reference TRBV14 and TRBJ2-5, reads EAGVTQFPSHSVIEKGQTVTLRCDPISGHDNLYWYRRVMGKEIKFLLHFVKESKQDESGMPNNRFLAERTGGTYSTLKVQPAELEDSGVYFCASSQDRDSLYFGPGTRLLVL.

The V and J genes are TRBV11-2 and TRBJ1-5, with 7 positions matching TRBD1. Unmatched junction bases numbered 2, after V lost 5 bases and J lost 4 bases. Germline loops: CDR1 SGHAT, CDR2 FQNNGV. This CDR3 has 13 residues. CDR3 coding DNA: TGTGCCAGCAGCGAGGACAGGAATCAGCCCCAGCATTTT. This gives the protein CASSEDRNQPQHF.

The V gene is TRBV2, the J gene TRBJ2-1; TRBD2 matches 11 bases. This CDR3 is 17 amino acids long. Germline V lookup: CDR1 SNHLY, CDR2 FYNNEI. V was clipped by 2 bases and J by 7 bases; unmatched bases: 10. For the CDR3, the DNA is TGTGCCAGCAGTGAACCTAGCGGGGGGCCTCACTTTAATGAGCAGTTCTTC. Protein: CASSEPSGGPHFNEQFF. Together with reference TRBV2 and TRBJ2-1, the CDR3 gives the full variable domain: EPEVTQTPSHQVTQMGQEVILRCVPISNHLYFYWYRQILGQKVEFLVSFYNNEISEKSEIFDDQFSVERPDGSNFTLKIRSTKLEDSAMYFCASSEPSGGPHFNEQFFGPGTRLTVL.

This chain joins TRBV5-1 and TRBJ2-7; TRBD1 matches 8 bases. V lost 0 bases to trimming and J lost 4 bases; unmatched junction nucleotides: 3. In germline, CDR1 is SGHRS, CDR2 YFSETQ. The CDR3 is made up of 14 amino acids. As DNA, the CDR3 is TGCGCCAGCAGCTTGGCCGGGACAGGTTACGAGCAGTACTTC. Protein sequence: CASSLAGTGYEQYF.

The J gene is TRBJ2-7, the V gene TRBV6-5; 11 nucleotides line up with TRBD1. The CDR3 covers 15 residues. Germline-derived CDR1 and CDR2 are MNHEY and SVGAGI. The V and J ends lost 6 bases and 6 bases, in that order; junction bases with no gene match: 10. As DNA, the CDR3 is TGTGCCAGCAGACCCGGACAGGGGGCGTTATTCGAGCAGTACTTC. This sequence encodes CASRPGQGALFEQYF.

V is TRBV9 and J is TRBJ1-2; 9 bases agree with TRBD1. The CDR3 extends over 15 amino acids. Germline V gives CDR1 SGDLS, CDR2 YYNGEE. The ends lost 2 bases at V and 4 bases at J; junction bases unmatched: 6. In DNA form, the CDR3 reads TGTGCCAGCAGCGTCATGGACAGGGGTAGCTATGGCTACACCTTC. Translated: CASSVMDRGSYGYTF. Complete variable domain (other parts from reference TRBV9 and TRBJ1-2): DSGVTQTPKHLITATGQRVTLRCSPRSGDLSVYWYQQSLDQGLQFLIQYYNGEERAKGNILERFSAQQFPDLHSELNLSSLELGDSALYFCASSVMDRGSYGYTFGSGTRLTVV.

The V and J genes are TRBV27 and TRBJ1-2, with D uncertain. The germline V gene has CDR1 MNHEY and CDR2 SMNVEV (reference sequence). V shed 5 bases and J shed 3 bases, with 16 bases lying between them. The CDR3 sequence is 15 residues long. The CDR3 sequence is CASSPDTSTYYGYTF. CDR3 DNA sequence: TGTGCCAGCAGTCCTGACACGTCCACTTACTATGGCTACACCTTC.

The rearrangement joins TRBV3-1 (or the pseudogene TRBV3-2) to TRBJ2-3; 12 positions match TRBD2. This CDR3 has 18 residues. The germline gives CDR1 LGHDT, CDR2 YNNKEL (reference sequence). V lost 1 base and J lost 2; bases outside the gene matches: 7. In nucleotides, the CDR3 is TGTGCCAGCAGCCAAGTCGCACTAGCGGGGGGACCCACAGATACGCAGTATTTT. This translates into CASSQVALAGGPTDTQYF.

This chain links TRBV7-2 with TRBJ2-1; 12 bases map to TRBD2. With 1 base clipped from V and 3 bases from J, the junction kept 10 bases outside the gene matches. Germline CDR1 reads SGHTA; CDR2 reads FQGNSA. The length of the CDR3 is 19 residues. CDR3 nucleotides: TGTGCCAGCAGCTTAGTACAGGCACTAGCGGGGGGCCTCTACAATGAGCAGTTCTTC. It is translated as CASSLVQALAGGLYNEQFF.